This T cell receptor beta chain appears in the sequencing data of a study of blood T cells in healthy people across ages. Study in general: About one barcoded beta molecule per two T cells was captured by template switching.

Study-wide results and caveats: Per million T cells, TCR beta diversity dropped about linearly as age rose. Compared with aged donors, long-lived donors showed fewer expanded clones, suggesting selection.

For the second PCR, which ran for 7 to 11 cycles, a sample-barcoded 5' primer and a J-beta primer mix were used. Via MiXCR, TCRdb re-called the 5' RACE reads, giving one row per CDR3 protein. The repertoire consists of around 2 million distinct CDR3 sequences, with 30% to 40% occurring once and the leading ten covering more than 20%. V lost 0 bases to trimming and J lost 5 bases, with 4 bases between them. The CDR3 contains 13 residues. From germline, CDR1 is LNHNV and CDR2 YYDKDF (reference sequence). Points on this clonotype: Its target is not known.

The amount of total RNA extracted per sample was at least 6 micrograms. This chain uses TRBV15 with TRBJ2-2; no definite D call. Sequencing used blood. The receptor's source is a human donor in good health. CDR3 residues: CATSRDRTGELFF. The CDR3, as DNA: TGTGCCACCAGCAGAGATAGGACCGGGGAGCTGTTTTTT.